The present T cell receptor (beta chain) was sequenced within a study of blood T cell repertoires in COVID-19. The overall study: Sites in the United States, Italy and Spain provided acute and convalescent COVID-19 samples.

The CDR3 is 16 residues long. Germline loops: CDR1 LNHNV, CDR2 YYDKDF (reference sequence). V was clipped by 3 bases and J by 0 bases; unmatched bases: 8. In the original analysis: Estimated nucleated cell counts came from reference gene primer amplification. The protocol was immunoSEQ multiplex PCR, while the TCRdb copy is restricted to in-frame clones and leaves out a portion. V and J calls plus clone size are reproduced from that table; the DNA served to infer D and trimming. The sample shows about 270,000 clones, approximately 90% of them seen only once. The sequence derives from a woman aged 60-75 years in a cohort exposed to, infected with or recovered from COVID-19 (not recorded which). The chain recombines TRBV15 with TRBJ2-7; 7 bases are shared with TRBD1. Sample: PBMCs or T cells enriched from blood (not recorded which). The CDR3 protein is CATSSRTTGYSYEQYF. The CDR3 bases are TGTGCCACCAGCAGCCGAACGACAGGGTACTCCTACGAGCAGTACTTC.